This T cell receptor beta chain was captured in a study of molecular identifiers for immune sequencing clone quantification. A remark on this clonotype: Its antigen remains unidentified. A much larger clonotype is one base distant, so this may be a read error.

TCRdb re-called the PCR reads through MiXCR, storing one row per CDR3 protein. This sample has under 65,000 distinct CDR3 sequences; around 27% occur once, and the top ten carry 1.9%. Germline CDR1 is SGDLS and CDR2 is YYNGEE. CDR3 length equals 16 residues. CD8+CD4-CCR7+CD45RA+ sorting gave the naive CD8 T cells. Study results and limitations: Jurkat TCR RNA spiked in from one cell (amid more than 850,000 naive cells) was reportedly detectable.

The sample comprised naive CD8+ T cells from blood, with Jurkat cell RNA spiked in. Indicated subset: FACS-sorted CD8+CD4-CCR7+CD45RA+ naive T cells. This clonotype was obtained from a human donor in good health. Some libraries in this study had Jurkat cell RNA spiked in. V and J are TRBV9 and TRBJ1-5; 7 bases align to TRBD1. For the CDR3, the DNA is TGTACCAGCAGCGTTGGGGGGACAGCAAATAATCAGCCCCAGCATTTT. This gives the protein CTSSVGGTANNQPQHF. Complete variable domain (other parts from reference TRBV9 and TRBJ1-5): DSGVTQTPKHLITATGQRVTLRCSPRSGDLSVYWYQQSLDQGLQFLIQYYNGEERAKGNILERFSAQQFPDLHSELNLSSLELGDSALYFCTSSVGGTANNQPQHFGDGTRLSIL.